The 24 T cell receptor beta chains given below trace back to one sample, sequenced in a study of shared clonotypes between healthy human individuals. CD8 cells regarded as naive lacked CD45RO, were positively chosen for CCR7, and omitted terminally differentiated effector memory CD45RA+ cells. This table comes from immunoSEQ multiplex PCR, and its TCRdb copy is limited to in-frame clones, with some not included. The data show fewer than 1 million clones, just over 95% seen once. The sequenced sample was naive CD8+ T cells sorted from blood. These TCRs come from a man under 40 in good health.

This chain joins TRBV9 and TRBJ2-1; 9 bases map to TRBD2. Germline CDR1 SGDLS, CDR2 YYNGEE. This CDR3 has 17 amino acids. V trimming: 0 bases; J trimming: 5 bases; junction bases outside the gene matches: 9. Written as DNA, the CDR3 is TGTGCCAGCAGCGTAGATCCCTTTAGCGGGAGCCACAATGAGCAGTTCTTC. This sequence encodes CASSVDPFSGSHNEQFF.

The rearrangement uses TRBV5-6 and TRBJ2-1; the D gene could be TRBD1 or TRBD2 (6 bases each). Looked up from germline, CDR1 is SGHDT and CDR2 is YYEEEE. The CDR3 sequence is 16 residues long. V lost 5 bases and J 4 bases, leaving 19 bases between the germline ends. The CDR3 bases are TGTGCCAGCAGTCCGGAAGATGGCGGGACATACAATGAGCAGTTCTTC. Encoded protein: CASSPEDGGTYNEQFF.

The V and J genes are TRBV14 and TRBJ2-3; 15 bases are a match to TRBD2. The germline CDR1 and CDR2 sequences are SGHDN and FVKESK. The CDR3 contains 16 residues. Trimming removed 4 bases from V and 5 bases from J; junction bases left unmatched: 4. The chain's CDR3 is CASSRGGLAGGDTQYF. The CDR3 region has the DNA TGTGCCAGCAGCCGAGGGGGACTAGCGGGAGGAGATACGCAGTATTTT.

The chain joins TRBV2 to TRBJ1-2, with D tentatively TRBD1 (5 bases). In germline, CDR1 is SNHLY, CDR2 FYNNEI. The CDR3 covers 11 residues. The germline V and J ends were trimmed by 6 bases and 8 bases, with 10 bases remaining between them. CDR3 region: CASRGPFGYTF. CDR3 coding DNA: TGTGCCAGCAGGGGACCTTTCGGCTACACCTTC.

V and J are TRBV7-2 and TRBJ2-7; D is ambiguous. Germline V gives CDR1 SGHTA, CDR2 FQGNSA. V was trimmed by 4 bases and J by 6 bases, leaving 16 bases between them. The CDR3 spans 14 residues. The DNA for the CDR3 is TGTGCCAGCAGCTCGACTTTGGGCTCGGTCGAGCAGTACTTC. This translates into CASSSTLGSVEQYF.

Regarding this clone: Other DNA sequences in this sample translate to the same CDR3. This sequence joins TRBV9 and TRBJ1-1; unclear D gene. This CDR3 has 13 residues. The V end was cut by 0 bases, the J end by 2 bases, with 5 bases between. Germline V lookup: CDR1 SGDLS, CDR2 YYNGEE. This CDR3 is CASSVVSNTEAFF. The CDR3 DNA reads as TGTGCCAGCAGCGTAGTAAGTAACACTGAAGCTTTCTTT.

The chain carries TRBV15 and TRBJ2-1; maybe TRBD2 (5 bases). Germline lookup yields CDR1 LNHNV and CDR2 YYDKDF (reference sequence). Trimming removed 1 base from V and 12 bases from J, with 25 bases in between. The CDR3 sequence is 17 residues long. CDR3 sequence reads: CATSRGRTGTTSMRQFF. The CDR3 DNA reads as TGTGCCACCAGCAGAGGAAGGACGGGAACCACCTCAATGAGGCAGTTCTTC.

This chain links TRBV7-9 with TRBJ2-1; 7 positions agree with TRBD1. Germline V gene lookup returns CDR1 SEHNR and CDR2 FQNEAQ (reference sequence). V dropped 8 bases and J dropped 2; count of bases not matched to a gene: 12. This CDR3 comprises 16 residues. The CDR3 region is CASSIRTQGTYNEQFF. CDR3 in DNA: TGTGCCAGCTCAATCCGAACACAGGGGACCTACAATGAGCAGTTCTTC.

The chain joins TRBV29-1 to TRBJ1-2; D is undetermined. CDR3 length: 13 amino acids. Trimming shortened V by 0 bases and J by 0 bases, and 5 bases separated the two germline ends. Germline CDR1 reads SQVTM; CDR2 reads ANQGSEA. The CDR3 spells CSVEETANYGYTF. CDR3 in DNA: TGCAGCGTTGAAGAAACGGCTAACTATGGCTACACCTTC.

The rearrangement links TRBV7-9 to TRBJ2-3; D is unresolved. V lost 5 bases and J lost 0, with 9 bases in between. Germline CDR1 is SEHNR and CDR2 is FQNEAQ (reference sequence). The CDR3 has 14 amino acids. The CDR3 region is CASSRSSSTDTQYF. DNA of the CDR3: TGTGCCAGCAGCCGCTCGTCGAGCACAGATACGCAGTATTTT.

J is TRBJ2-7 and V is TRBV14; TRBD2 might be the D (6 bases). The CDR3 covers 17 residues. Germline loops: CDR1 SGHDN, CDR2 FVKESK. Trimming took 4 bases from V and 2 from J, leaving 21 bases between them. The CDR3 loop reads CASSRHSGTLGPYEQYF. CDR3 DNA: TGTGCCAGCAGCCGCCACTCCGGGACTCTAGGGCCCTACGAGCAGTACTTC.

V is TRBV6-1 and J is TRBJ1-5; D is ambiguous. The germline CDR1 and CDR2 sequences are MNHNS and SASEGT. CDR3 size: 14 residues. Trimming stripped 2 bases from V and 6 bases from J, with 11 bases between. The CDR3 region has the DNA TGTGCCAGCAGTGAACTCATGGAAGGTCAGCCCCAGCATTTT. It yields the protein CASSELMEGQPQHF.

The CDR3, as DNA: TGTGCCAGCAGCTTGGCCGGGCTAGCGGTATACGAGCAGTACTTC. Translated, it gives CASSLAGLAVYEQYF. The V and J genes are TRBV13 and TRBJ2-7; 7 bases align to TRBD2. Trimming removed 3 bases from V and 4 bases from J; junction bases left unmatched: 9. This CDR3 has 15 amino acids. The germline V gene has CDR1 PRHDT and CDR2 FYEKMQ (reference sequence).

This clone was recorded once. The gene calls are TRBV2 and TRBJ1-4; D remains unclear. V lost 3 bases and J 5 bases, leaving 16 bases between the germline ends. The germline V gene has CDR1 SNHLY and CDR2 FYNNEI. The CDR3 loop spans 16 amino acids. The CDR3 region has the DNA TGTGCCAGCAGTGAGAAGGACCTTAGGTCAAATGAAAAACTGTTTTTT. Its protein product is CASSEKDLRSNEKLFF. The complete variable domain, with remaining parts taken from reference TRBV2 and TRBJ1-4, reads EPEVTQTPSHQVTQMGQEVILRCVPISNHLYFYWYRQILGQKVEFLVSFYNNEISEKSEIFDDQFSVERPDGSNFTLKIRSTKLEDSAMYFCASSEKDLRSNEKLFFGSGTQLSVL.

V gene TRBV18 combines with J gene TRBJ2-1; 8 bases line up with TRBD1. Germline V gene lookup returns CDR1 KGHSH and CDR2 LQKENI. The ends lost 1 base at V and 0 bases at J; junction bases unmatched: 2. The CDR3 extends over 16 amino acids. Here the CDR3 reads CASSPQTGVSYNEQFF. The CDR3 bases are TGTGCCAGCTCACCACAGACAGGGGTCTCCTACAATGAGCAGTTCTTC.

The J gene is TRBJ2-7, the V gene TRBV4-1; D ambiguous. Between the trimmed V and J ends, which lost 0 bases and 3 bases, there was a span of 18 bases. There are 17 residues in the CDR3. From germline, CDR1 is MGHRA and CDR2 YSYEKL. The CDR3 sequence: CASSQDTAAGSFYEQYF. The DNA for the CDR3 is TGCGCCAGCAGCCAAGATACCGCGGCAGGCTCCTTCTACGAGCAGTACTTC.

The V and J genes are TRBV18 and TRBJ2-5; D uncertain. The CDR3 is made up of 11 amino acids. From germline, CDR1 is KGHSH and CDR2 LQKENI. V was trimmed by 8 bases and J by 4 bases, leaving 8 bases between them. CDR3 loop: CASTTSETQYF. CDR3 in DNA: TGTGCCAGCACCACGTCAGAGACCCAGTACTTC.

This clone was seen a single time. This rearrangement joins TRBV5-1 to TRBJ2-7; D may be TRBD1 (5 bases). V was pared by 2 bases and J by 2 bases, with 8 bases between. Germline V gene lookup returns CDR1 SGHRS and CDR2 YFSETQ. This CDR3 spans 13 amino acids. The CDR3 protein is CASSFRETYEQYF. The DNA for the CDR3 is TGCGCCAGCAGCTTCAGGGAAACCTACGAGCAGTACTTC.

The chain uses TRBV18 and TRBJ2-1; TRBD2 matches at 10 bases. The CDR3 totals 17 residues. Germline values: CDR1 KGHSH, CDR2 LQKENI. The ends lost 2 bases at V and 8 bases at J; junction bases unmatched: 12. CDR3 amino acids: CASSPSLPGLALDEQFF. Written as DNA, the CDR3 is TGTGCCAGCTCACCATCTTTGCCGGGACTAGCGCTGGATGAGCAGTTCTTC.

Only one count was recorded for this clone. The rearrangement joins TRBV9 to TRBJ1-2; possible D gene TRBD1, 5 bases. Between the trimmed V and J ends, which lost 4 bases and 5 bases, there was a span of 18 bases. The CDR3 covers 15 residues. Germline V lookup: CDR1 SGDLS, CDR2 YYNGEE. The CDR3 sequence is CASSPRLGAGYGYTF. CDR3 DNA: TGTGCCAGCAGCCCCCGCCTTGGGGCGGGATATGGCTACACCTTC.

The chain has TRBV10-3 and TRBJ1-4; TRBD1 matches 7 bases. V lost 10 bases and J lost 3; bases outside the gene matches: 11. Germline-derived CDR1 and CDR2 are ENHRY and SYGVKD. This CDR3 region has 15 residues. The CDR3: CATQDRQSANEKLFF. The CDR3, as DNA: TGTGCCACCCAGGACAGGCAGTCGGCTAATGAAAAACTGTTTTTT.

The chain is built from TRBV27 and TRBJ2-7; 8 bases agree with TRBD2. Germline lookup yields CDR1 MNHEY and CDR2 SMNVEV (reference sequence). The CDR3 has 14 residues. Trimming cost V 6 bases and J 3 bases; bases outside gene matches: 7. CDR3 region: CASSSGSLDYEQYF. DNA for the CDR3: TGTGCCAGCAGCAGCGGGAGTCTGGACTACGAGCAGTACTTC.

The chain joins TRBV5-4 to TRBJ1-4, with a possible D match to TRBD1 (5 bases). The CDR3 consists of 14 residues. Germline-derived CDR1 and CDR2 are SGHNT and YYREEE (reference sequence). Trimming removed 4 bases from V and 0 bases from J, with 7 bases in between. The CDR3 here is CASSDRATNEKLFF. Here the CDR3 DNA reads TGTGCCAGCAGCGACAGAGCAACTAATGAAAAACTGTTTTTT. Using reference TRBV5-4 and TRBJ1-4 for the parts outside the CDR3, the full variable domain is ETGVTQSPTHLIKTRGQQVTLRCSSQSGHNTVSWYQQALGQGPQFIFQYYREEENGRGNFPPRFSGLQFPNYSSELNVNALELDDSALYLCASSDRATNEKLFFGSGTQLSVL.

CDR3 DNA sequence: TGTGCCAGCAGTTTTCCAGAGGAGAGCTCCTACGAGCAGTACTTC. Translation gives CASSFPEESSYEQYF. The chain couples TRBV2 to TRBJ2-7; no clear D. The CDR3 contains 15 residues. The V end was cut by 5 bases, the J end by 0 bases, with 14 bases between. CDR1 is SNHLY and CDR2 is FYNNEI in the germline V gene. The entire variable domain, with the rest obtained from reference TRBV2 and TRBJ2-7, is as follows: EPEVTQTPSHQVTQMGQEVILRCVPISNHLYFYWYRQILGQKVEFLVSFYNNEISEKSEIFDDQFSVERPDGSNFTLKIRSTKLEDSAMYFCASSFPEESSYEQYFGPGTRLTVT.